The rows below give T cell receptor beta chains drawn from one sample of a study of blood T cells in healthy people across ages. TCRdb reprocessed the 5' RACE reads via MiXCR and lists one record per CDR3 protein. The repertoire holds approximately 670,000 distinct CDR3 sequences, with 40% to 45% as singletons. The sequenced sample consisted of blood. Every receptor here comes from a man older than 75 in good health. CDR3s leave out the opening cysteine and the closing phenylalanine or tryptophan. Clone size is given for some rows only: seen once, a few or many times, or a class if the clone is expanded.

J gene	V gene	clone size	CDR3 protein
TRBJ2-5	TRBV6-1	many	ASSPTDQETQY
TRBJ2-5	TRBV23-1	NA	ASPLLDTPYQETQY
TRBJ2-5	TRBV7-9	NA	ASSPRTGSRKETQY
TRBJ1-1	TRBV5-6	few	ASSSLQGEYTEAF
TRBJ2-3	TRBV30	NA	AWMTGGFKQY
TRBJ2-7	TRBV10-3	few	AISESSPDAAYEQY
TRBJ2-7	TRBV28	NA	ASSFGGGRTYEQY
TRBJ1-6	TRBV14	NA	ASSQAGLVNSPLH
TRBJ1-5	TRBV7-2	many	ASSLEIGTGEIGNQPQH
TRBJ2-7	TRBV12-3/TRBV12-4	many	ASTADRDGSYEQY
TRBJ2-5	TRBV6-2/TRBV6-3	NA	ASRTWTGLGPQY
TRBJ2-5	TRBV3-1	few	ASSQGPETQY
TRBJ2-6	TRBV5-1	NA	ASSSTSRGSGANVLT
TRBJ2-1	TRBV5-1	NA	ASSLAWRSSYNEQF
NA	TRBV5-1	NA	ASSLASGGWEETQY
TRBJ2-3	TRBV4-1	NA	ASSQGVGGYLDTQY
TRBJ2-6	TRBV12-3/TRBV12-4	NA	ASSLSAEISGANVLT
TRBJ2-1	TRBV7-3	few	ASSLTASGSLNEQF
TRBJ2-1	TRBV9	once	ASSANTGTSGPGGQF
TRBJ2-5	TRBV27	NA	ASSFTDQETQY
TRBJ2-4	TRBV3-1	NA	ASRQGGTPIAKNIQY
TRBJ2-3	TRBV4-1	NA	TSSQSSINTDTQY
NA	TRBV7-2	NA	ASSARDPGSEQY
TRBJ1-4	TRBV7-8	NA	ASSLGFNEKLF